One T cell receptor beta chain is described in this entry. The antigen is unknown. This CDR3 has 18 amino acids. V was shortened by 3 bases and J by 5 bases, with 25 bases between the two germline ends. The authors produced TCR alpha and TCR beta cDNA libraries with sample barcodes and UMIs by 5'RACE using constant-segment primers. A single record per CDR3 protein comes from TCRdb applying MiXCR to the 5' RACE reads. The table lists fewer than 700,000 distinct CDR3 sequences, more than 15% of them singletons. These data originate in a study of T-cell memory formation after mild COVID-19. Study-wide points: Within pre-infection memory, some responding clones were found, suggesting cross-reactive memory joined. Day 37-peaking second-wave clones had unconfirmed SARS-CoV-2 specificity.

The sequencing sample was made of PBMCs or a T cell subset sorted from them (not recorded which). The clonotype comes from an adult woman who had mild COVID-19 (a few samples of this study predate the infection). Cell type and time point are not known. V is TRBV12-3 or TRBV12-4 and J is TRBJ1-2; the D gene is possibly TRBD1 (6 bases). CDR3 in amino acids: CASSLGRRGFRAIYGYTF. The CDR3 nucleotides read TGTGCCAGCAGTTTGGGCCGGAGGGGGTTCCGGGCTATTTATGGCTACACCTTC.